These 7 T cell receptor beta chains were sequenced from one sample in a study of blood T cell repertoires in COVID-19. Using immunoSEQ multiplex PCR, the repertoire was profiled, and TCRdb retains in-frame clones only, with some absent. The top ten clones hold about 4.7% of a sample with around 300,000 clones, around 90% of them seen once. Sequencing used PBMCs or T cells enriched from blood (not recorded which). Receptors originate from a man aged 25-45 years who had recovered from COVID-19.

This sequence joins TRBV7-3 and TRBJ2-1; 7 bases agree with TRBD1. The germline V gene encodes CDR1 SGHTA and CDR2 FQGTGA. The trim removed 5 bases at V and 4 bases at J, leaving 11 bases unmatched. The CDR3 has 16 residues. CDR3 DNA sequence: TGTGCCAGCAGCGCTATAACAGGGGCCGGGTACAATGAGCAGTTCTTC. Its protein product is CASSAITGAGYNEQFF.

The CDR3 sequence: CASSRGRANTGELFF. The CDR3 DNA follows: TGTGCCAGCTCGAGGGGGAGAGCGAACACCGGGGAGCTGTTTTTT. V usage is TRBV28 and J usage is TRBJ2-2, with TRBD1 as a possible D gene (6 bases). Trimming removed 8 bases at V and 0 bases at J, with 13 bases between. The CDR3 sequence is 15 residues long. Germline CDR1 and CDR2: MDHEN and SYDVKM.

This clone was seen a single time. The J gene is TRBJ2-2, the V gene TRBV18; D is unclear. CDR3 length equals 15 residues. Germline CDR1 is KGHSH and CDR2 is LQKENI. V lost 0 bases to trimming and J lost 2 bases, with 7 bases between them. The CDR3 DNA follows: TGTGCCAGCTCACCACCAAGCCGTAACACCGGGGAGCTGTTTTTT. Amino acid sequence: CASSPPSRNTGELFF.

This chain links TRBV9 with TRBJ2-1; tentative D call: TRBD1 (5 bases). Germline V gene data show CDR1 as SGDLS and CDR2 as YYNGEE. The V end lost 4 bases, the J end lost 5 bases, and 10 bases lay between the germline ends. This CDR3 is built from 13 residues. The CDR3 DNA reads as TGTGCCAGCAGCAGGGGATCCCACAATGAGCAGTTCTTC. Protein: CASSRGSHNEQFF.

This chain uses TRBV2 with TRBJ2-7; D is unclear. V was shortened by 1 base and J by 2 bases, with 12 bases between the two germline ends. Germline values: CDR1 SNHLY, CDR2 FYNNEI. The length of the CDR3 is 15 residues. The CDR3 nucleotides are TGTGCCAGCAGTGAAGGTGGGCTGCCTACCTACGAGCAGTACTTC. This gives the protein CASSEGGLPTYEQYF.

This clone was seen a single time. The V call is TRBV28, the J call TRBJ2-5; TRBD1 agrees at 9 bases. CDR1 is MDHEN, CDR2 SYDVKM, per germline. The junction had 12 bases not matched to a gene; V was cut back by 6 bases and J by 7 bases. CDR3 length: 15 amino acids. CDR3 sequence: CASSTSDRGRGTQYF. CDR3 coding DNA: TGTGCCAGCAGCACCTCAGACAGGGGGAGGGGGACCCAGTACTTC.

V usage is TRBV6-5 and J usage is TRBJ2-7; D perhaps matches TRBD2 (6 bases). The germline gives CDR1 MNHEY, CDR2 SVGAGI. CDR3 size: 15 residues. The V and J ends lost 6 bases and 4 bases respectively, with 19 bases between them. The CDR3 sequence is CASSQGYGGAYEQYF. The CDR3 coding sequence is TGTGCCAGCAGCCAAGGCTATGGAGGGGCTTACGAGCAGTACTTC.